The entry that follows covers one TCR beta chain sequence. Antigen specificity is unknown. The data were obtained in a study of response to subunit inactivated influenza vaccine. Study-wide findings and caveats: The authors put forward the suggestion that each seasonal influenza vaccination may bring in only a limited number of new T cells.

The V and J ends lost 0 bases and 1 base, in that order; junction bases with no gene match: 4. The germline CDR1 and CDR2 sequences are MGHRA and YSYEKL. The CDR3 spans 19 residues. TCRdb re-called the RT-PCR reads with MiXCR, one entry per CDR3 protein. Among roughly 700,000 distinct CDR3 sequences listed, approximately 13% were seen once. The chain joins TRBV4-1 to TRBJ2-2; TRBD2 matches 14 bases. The sequence was collected from a man in his fifties or sixties who received an inactivated influenza vaccine. The input for sequencing was PBMCs from blood, taken 14 to 15 days before vaccination. The CDR3 coding sequence is TGCGCCAGCAGCCAAGAAGGACTAGCGGGGGGTGGGAACACCGGGGAGCTGTTTTTT. This codes for CASSQEGLAGGGNTGELFF.